Listed here are 21 T cell receptor beta chains from one sample, sequenced in a study of post-analysis software for immune sequencing data. The study, taken as a whole, reports: Included in a set of about 5 TRBV segments more frequent in patients than controls were TRBV5-6, TRBV5-1 and TRBV20-1.

TCR beta libraries were prepared from cDNA with unique molecular identifiers. One entry per CDR3 protein, called by TCRdb with MiXCR from the PCR reads. The table lists roughly 600,000 distinct CDR3 sequences, about 40% of them singletons. What these receptors recognize is not known. The sample consisted of blood. These receptor sequences come from a girl between 10 and 17 years old with multiple sclerosis.

V usage is TRBV7-8 and J usage is TRBJ2-4; 11 nucleotides match TRBD2. The germline V gene has CDR1 SGHVS and CDR2 FQNEAQ. J was trimmed by 0 bases and V by 4 bases; bases with no gene match: 5. The CDR3 length is 17 residues. As DNA, the CDR3 is TGTGCCAGCAGCTCGGGACTAGCGGAGTTAGCCAAAAACATTCAGTACTTC. The encoded protein is CASSSGLAELAKNIQYF.

The sample holds a few counts of this clonotype. The CDR3 spells CASSVLGGSYNEQFF. The CDR3 DNA sequence: TGTGCCAGCAGTGTCCTAGGGGGGTCCTACAATGAGCAGTTCTTC. The V gene is TRBV25-1, the J gene TRBJ2-1; D assignment may be TRBD1 or TRBD2 (6 bases each). The V end lost 4 bases, the J end lost 1 base, and 11 bases lay between the germline ends. The CDR3 has 15 amino acids. The germline V gene encodes CDR1 MGHDK and CDR2 SYGVNS.

This clonotype was seen a few times. The rearrangement joins TRBV20-1 to TRBJ2-7; tentative D call: TRBD2 (6 bases). The CDR3 has 15 residues. The germline V and J ends were trimmed by 1 base and 4 bases, with 17 bases remaining between them. The germline gives CDR1 DFQATT, CDR2 SNEGSKA (reference sequence). The CDR3, as DNA: TGCAGTGCTAGAGTTGACGGGAGAGGATTTTACGAGCAGTACTTC. Translation gives CSARVDGRGFYEQYF.

The V call is TRBV5-1, the J call TRBJ2-5; D perhaps matches TRBD2 (6 bases). The assigned J gene may be wrong: the sequence end matches TRBJ2-7 better. The germline gives CDR1 SGHRS, CDR2 YFSETQ. This CDR3 region has 14 residues. The CDR3 DNA is TGCGCCAGCAGCTTTTTTGGGACTTCCTACGAGCAGTACTTC. Its protein is CASSFFGTSYEQYF.

The CDR3 here is CASSLEGRRWFF. As DNA, the CDR3 is TGCGCCAGCAGCTTGGAAGGGAGAAGGTGGTTCTTC. This chain uses TRBV5-1 with TRBJ2-1, with D perhaps TRBD2 (5 bases). From germline, CDR1 is SGHRS and CDR2 YFSETQ. The CDR3 contains 12 residues. V was cut by 0 bases and J by 15 bases, with 13 bases left in between.

This chain joins TRBV7-3 and TRBJ2-3, with TRBD1 matching 9 bases. The CDR3 has 15 residues. V shed 4 bases and J 0 bases; nucleotides not matched to a gene: 2. Germline V gives CDR1 SGHTA, CDR2 FQGTGA. The CDR3 reads CASSYGQGSTDTQYF. CDR3 bases: TGTGCCAGCAGCTATGGACAGGGGAGCACAGATACGCAGTATTTT.

The chain joins TRBV4-1 to TRBJ1-6, with D possibly being TRBD1 (5 bases). Germline values: CDR1 MGHRA, CDR2 YSYEKL. The CDR3 runs 18 residues. Trimming took 1 base from V and 10 from J, leaving 23 bases between them. The CDR3 bases are TGCGCCAGCAGCCAAGTGGGACGGGCGAAACGTTTAGACTCACCCCTCCACTTT. Protein sequence: CASSQVGRAKRLDSPLHF.

This clonotype was seen many times. The CDR3 spells CASSADRGYEQYF. In DNA form, the CDR3 reads TGTGCCAGCAGCGCCGACAGGGGCTACGAGCAGTACTTC. The gene calls are TRBV12-3 or TRBV12-4 and TRBJ2-7, with 8 bases matching TRBD1. J gave up 3 bases and V 6 bases, and 4 bases lay outside the gene matches. The CDR3 spans 13 residues.

This sequence joins TRBV7-8 and TRBJ2-7, with 7 bases lining up with TRBD1. J gave up 6 bases and V 4 bases, and 9 bases lay outside the gene matches. CDR1 is SGHVS and CDR2 is FQNEAQ in the germline V gene. The CDR3 length is 14 residues. The CDR3 DNA reads as TGTGCCAGCAGCTCCCTCGGGACAGCAAGCGAGCAGTACTTC. Protein: CASSSLGTASEQYF.

CDR3 protein: CASRGGSANEQFF. CDR3 in DNA: TGTGCCAGCAGGGGGGGGAGCGCCAATGAGCAGTTCTTC. V usage is TRBV6-5 and J usage is TRBJ2-1; 7 positions agree with TRBD2. V lost 6 bases and J lost 6; bases outside the gene matches: 5. In germline, CDR1 is MNHEY, CDR2 SVGAGI. The CDR3 extends over 13 amino acids.

The V and J genes are TRBV5-6 and TRBJ2-1; 7 nucleotides align to TRBD1. The trim removed 0 bases at V and 3 bases at J, leaving 6 bases unmatched. The CDR3 totals 16 residues. Germline assignment: CDR1 SGHDT and CDR2 YYEEEE. The CDR3 bases are TGTGCCAGCAGCTTGGGACAGGGATATGGCTACAATGAGCAGTTCTTC. It encodes CASSLGQGYGYNEQFF. Looking up the rest from reference TRBV5-6 and TRBJ2-1 gives the full variable domain: DAGVTQSPTHLIKTRGQQVTLRCSPKSGHDTVSWYQQALGQGPQFIFQYYEEEERQRGNFPDRFSGHQFPNYSSELNVNALLLGDSALYLCASSLGQGYGYNEQFFGPGTRLTVL.

The chain recombines TRBV7-8 with TRBJ2-1; no clear D gene. CDR1 is SGHVS, CDR2 FQNEAQ, per germline. This CDR3 has 17 residues. Trimming stripped 5 bases from V and 0 bases from J, with 17 bases between. The CDR3 here is CASSTPAGVSSYNEQFF. In DNA, the CDR3 is TGTGCCAGCAGCACCCCGGCTGGGGTCAGCTCCTACAATGAGCAGTTCTTC. Filled out from reference TRBV7-8 and TRBJ2-1, the complete variable domain reads GAGVSQSPRYKVAKRGQDVALRCDPISGHVSLFWYQQALGQGPEFLTYFQNEAQLDKSGLPSDRFFAERPEGSVSTLKIQRTQQEDSAVYLCASSTPAGVSSYNEQFFGPGTRLTVL.

A few counts support this clonotype. The chain links TRBV10-3 to TRBJ2-5, with a weak D call TRBD1 (5 bases). The CDR3 loop spans 14 amino acids. Germline lookup yields CDR1 ENHRY and CDR2 SYGVKD. V lost 4 bases and J lost 5, with 14 bases in between. DNA of the CDR3: TGTGCCATCAGTGCAGAAGCCAGGGTTGAGACCCAGTACTTC. Its protein is CAISAEARVETQYF.

The gene calls are TRBV5-8 and TRBJ1-2; D gene ambiguous. The CDR3 has 15 amino acids. Germline lookup yields CDR1 SGHTS and CDR2 YDEGEE. The V and J ends lost 0 bases and 0 bases respectively, with 9 bases between them. CDR3 loop: CASSLGQTANYGYTF. The CDR3 DNA reads TGTGCCAGCAGCTTGGGGCAGACGGCTAACTATGGCTACACCTTC.

This clonotype turned up a few times. J is TRBJ1-5 and V is TRBV12-3 or TRBV12-4; no clear D. Trimming removed 8 bases from V and 6 bases from J, with 11 bases in between. CDR3 length equals 12 residues. CDR3 nucleotide sequence: TGTGCCAGCTCAGAAGCCCCTCAGCCCCAGCATTTT. Encoded protein: CASSEAPQPQHF.

V gene TRBV6-5 combines with J gene TRBJ2-7; D ambiguous. CDR3 length: 15 amino acids. In germline, CDR1 is MNHEY, CDR2 SVGAGI. Trimming took off 6 bases at V and 0 bases at J, with 15 bases between the two ends. The CDR3 DNA follows: TGTGCCAGCAGCCCGCCGGGCCTCCGCTCCTACGAGCAGTACTTC. As protein: CASSPPGLRSYEQYF.

The chain has TRBV18 and TRBJ1-1; perhaps TRBD1 as D (5 bases). Looked up from germline, CDR1 is KGHSH and CDR2 is LQKENI. The V and J ends lost 6 bases and 6 bases respectively, with 11 bases between them. This CDR3 is built from 12 residues. Here the CDR3 DNA reads TGTGCCAGCTCCCCGCAGGGCGCTGAAGCTTTCTTT. This gives the protein CASSPQGAEAFF.

The chain combines TRBV7-9 with TRBJ1-1, with D possibly TRBD1 on 6 matching bases. The CDR3 is 18 amino acids. Trimming shortened V by 5 bases and J by 0 bases, and 22 bases separated the two germline ends. Germline CDR1 and CDR2: SEHNR and FQNEAQ (reference sequence). In DNA, the CDR3 is TGTGCCAGCAGCCTTATTGACAGGAGGGGGGGGTTGAACACTGAAGCTTTCTTT. Protein: CASSLIDRRGGLNTEAFF.

This sequence joins TRBV7-6 and TRBJ1-6; TRBD1 matches 9 bases. The CDR3 length is 15 residues. Unmatched junction bases numbered 9, after V lost 5 bases and J lost 10 bases. Germline V lookup: CDR1 SGHVS, CDR2 FNYEAQ. CDR3 sequence reads: CASSPGQGGGSPLHF. The DNA of the CDR3 is TGTGCCAGCAGCCCGGGACAGGGCGGTGGATCACCCCTCCACTTT.

The chain combines TRBV12-3 or TRBV12-4 with TRBJ2-1; D may be TRBD2 (5 bases). CDR3 length: 13 residues. Trimming took off 5 bases at V and 6 bases at J, with 11 bases between the two ends. The CDR3 here is CASSPRTPNEQFF. As DNA, the CDR3 is TGTGCCAGCAGTCCCAGGACTCCCAATGAGCAGTTCTTC.

The V gene is TRBV30, the J gene TRBJ2-1; D possibly uses TRBD1 or TRBD2 (6 bases each). V gave up 0 bases and J gave up 5 bases, with 11 bases separating them. This CDR3 comprises 14 residues. Looked up from germline, CDR1 is GTSNPN and CDR2 is SVGIG (reference sequence). The CDR3 sequence: CAWSVGGMDNEQFF. DNA for the CDR3: TGTGCCTGGAGTGTAGGGGGGATGGACAATGAGCAGTTCTTC.